This entry is about one T cell receptor (beta chain). CDR3 length: 12 amino acids. V lost 3 bases, J lost 5 bases, and 6 bases lay in between. Germline CDR1 is MDHEN and CDR2 is SYDVKM. This sample stems from a study of blood T cell repertoires in COVID-19. Study at large: From the United States, Italy and Spain came samples of acute and convalescent COVID-19.

Original processing notes: Amplification with reference gene primers provided the estimates of nucleated cell counts. TCRdb's table, derived via immunoSEQ multiplex PCR, lists solely in-frame clones and lacks some. Clone size and the V and J calls come from that table; the DNA yielded D and trimming. This table holds fewer than 65,000 clones, approximately 80% found once. The gene calls are TRBV28 and TRBJ2-3; the D is unclear. The sequence came from a human donor in a cohort sampled during active COVID-19. The sequenced sample was peripheral blood. The CDR3 nucleotides are TGTGCCAGCAGTTTCGTCTTAGATACGCAGTATTTT. Amino acids: CASSFVLDTQYF.